This T cell receptor beta chain was retrieved from a study of CD8+ T cells in alopecia areata (dated by TCRdb to about 2018). The study in broad terms: Treated patients were enrolled in an open-label pilot trial of oral tofacitinib at 5 to 10 mg twice daily for moderate-to-severe alopecia areata. Tofacitinib was given for 6 to 18 months, followed by 6 months of follow-up off drug to assess delayed response and recurrence. Disease severity in treated patients was measured with the SALT score, which quantifies the percentage of affected scalp surface area. To study T cell clonal expansion in alopecia areata, the researchers applied high-throughput TCRbeta sequencing to both the C3H/HeJ mouse model and human patients. Scalp tissue and sorted CD4+ and CD8+ peripheral blood T cells from patchy and totalis/universalis alopecia areata patients and from healthy controls were covered by human TCRbeta sequencing. Biopsies were taken from tofacitinib-treated patients at baseline and again at 4 and 24 weeks into treatment, and several of those patients also had a later scalp biopsy. Scalp clonality was compared among normal scalp (n=4), patchy alopecia areata scalp (n=8), and alopecia totalis/universalis scalp (n=8). RNA was obtained with the PAXgene miRNA kit for fixed scalp, the miRNeasy kit for PBMCs, and the RNeasy kit for mouse skin. immunoSEQ multiplex PCR using 35 Vbeta forward primers and 13 Jbeta reverse primers was used to amplify TCRbeta CDR3 regions.

The germline V gene supplies CDR1 SGHVS and CDR2 FQNEAQ. The cysteine opens and the phenylalanine closes a CDR3 of 14 amino acids. Only the CDR3 part of the read is kept: 42 bases, read in frame from the first base. Interpreted using the paper, the treatment or condition label stands for: oral pan-JAK inhibitor, 5-10 mg twice daily. Lesional scalp punch biopsies and peripheral blood were collected from alopecia areata patients. PBMCs were separated by density centrifugation and stained for CD3, CD4 and CD8, after which CD4+ and CD8+ T cells were sorted on a FACSAria. Overall results and qualifications from the work: Because the treated cohort was small and had just a single nonresponder, larger studies are needed to establish links between baseline CD8+ expansion and response. Unlike mouse skin, which is dominated by gammadelta T cells, normal human skin has resident alphabeta T cells that are also sequenced, and this complicates analysis of the scalp TCR repertoire. Scalp clonality and the number of expanded CD8+ clones among the top 100 scalp clones were significantly decreased by tofacitinib. TCR sequences shared between patients were less clear than in mice, possibly partly because of HLA diversity in the patient population. Many expanded lesional clones were found to persist in scalp and blood during tofacitinib treatment, and relapse after treatment cessation may be partly explained by this persistence. Compared with normal scalp, lesional scalp, particularly in alopecia totalis/universalis, had higher clonality and more expanded CD8+ clones, which suggests antigenic drive.

Libraries were prepared through the immunoSEQ multiplex PCR assay. To provide template for TCR sequencing, every sample had RNA extracted and reverse transcribed into cDNA. SuperScript III was used for first-strand cDNA synthesis, primed with a 2:1 mix of oligo-dT and random hexamers. A synthetic immune receptor repertoire was used to assess amplification bias, and residual bias was removed computationally. For the original study's pipeline: After raw reads were preprocessed to remove errors, the CDR3 was defined following IMGT conventions as running from the conserved cysteine to phenylalanine. Clonality was computed by normalizing Shannon entropy by log2 of the number of productive unique TCRs and subtracting the result from 1. Whether scalp clones were CD4 or CD8 was inferred by matching scalp TCRbeta sequences against CD4 and CD8 repertoires sorted from blood. In TCRdb, the immuneACCESS table is reduced to in-frame sequences with V and J assigned. These tables do not hold every clone; where another copy was compared, an unresolved V gene accounts for under half, and the others remain unexplained. The D gene and trimming were derived from the DNA, and the V and J assignments and clone size from that table. Recorded for this sample are fewer than 250,000 clones; around two fifths of them occurred a single time. In total, the top ten clones hold 2% to 3% of the sample.

A word on this clone: Its specific antigen is unknown. The record has no base qualities; no much larger clone is one base away.

The starting material was CD4+ T cells sorted from blood, obtained at roughly week 38, from a patient treated with tofacitinib. The TCR comes from a human donor with alopecia areata. The chain is assembled from TRBV7-8 and TRBJ2-5, with 12 bases matching TRBD2. The J call may be in error: the DNA end matches TRBJ2-7 better. The CDR3 amino acid sequence is: CASSLTSGRYEQYF. The DNA sequence is as follows: TGTGCCAGCAGCTTGACTAGCGGGAGATACGAGCAGTACTTC.